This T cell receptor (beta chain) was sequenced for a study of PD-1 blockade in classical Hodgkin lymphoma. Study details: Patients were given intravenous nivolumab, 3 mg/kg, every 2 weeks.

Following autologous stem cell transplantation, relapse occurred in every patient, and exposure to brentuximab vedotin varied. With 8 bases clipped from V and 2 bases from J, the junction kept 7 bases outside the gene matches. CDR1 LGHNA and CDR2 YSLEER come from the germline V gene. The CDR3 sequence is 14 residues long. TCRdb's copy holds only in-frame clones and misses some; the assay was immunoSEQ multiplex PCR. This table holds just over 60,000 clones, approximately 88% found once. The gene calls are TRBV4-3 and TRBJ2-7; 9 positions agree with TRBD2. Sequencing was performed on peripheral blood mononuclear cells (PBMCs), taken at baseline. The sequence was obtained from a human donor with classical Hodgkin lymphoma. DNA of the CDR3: TGCGCCAGCGGCTCGGGACTAGCTACCTACGAGCAGTACTTC. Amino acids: CASGSGLATYEQYF.